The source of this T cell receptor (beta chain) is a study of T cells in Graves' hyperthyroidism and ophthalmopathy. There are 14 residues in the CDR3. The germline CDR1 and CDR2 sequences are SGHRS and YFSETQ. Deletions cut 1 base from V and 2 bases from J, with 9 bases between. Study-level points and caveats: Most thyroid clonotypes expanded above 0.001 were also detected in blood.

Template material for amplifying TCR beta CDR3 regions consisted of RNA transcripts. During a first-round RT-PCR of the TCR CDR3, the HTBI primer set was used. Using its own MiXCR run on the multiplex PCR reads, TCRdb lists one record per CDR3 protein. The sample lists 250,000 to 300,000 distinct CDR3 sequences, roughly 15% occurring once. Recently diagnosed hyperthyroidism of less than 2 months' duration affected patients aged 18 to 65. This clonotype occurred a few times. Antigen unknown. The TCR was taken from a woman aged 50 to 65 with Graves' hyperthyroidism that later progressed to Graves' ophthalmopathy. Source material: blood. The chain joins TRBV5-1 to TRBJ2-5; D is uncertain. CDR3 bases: TGCGCCAGCAGCTTGAGGCCAGCACAAGAGACCCAGTACTTC. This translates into CASSLRPAQETQYF.